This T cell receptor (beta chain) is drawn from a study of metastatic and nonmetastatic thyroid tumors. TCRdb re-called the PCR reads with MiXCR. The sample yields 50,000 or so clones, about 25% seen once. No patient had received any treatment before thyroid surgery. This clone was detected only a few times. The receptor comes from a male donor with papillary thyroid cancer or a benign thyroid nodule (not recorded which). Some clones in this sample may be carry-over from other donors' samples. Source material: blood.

The DNA of the CDR3 is TGTGCCAGCAGCCAAGACAGGGGCTCTGGGGCCAACGTCCTGACTTTC. This sequence encodes CASSQDRGSGANVLTF. The V gene is TRBV4-2, the J gene TRBJ2-6, with a weak D call TRBD1 (6 bases). V lost 0 bases and J lost 0, with 6 bases in between. The CDR3 is 16 amino acids. Germline lookup yields CDR1 LGHNA and CDR2 YNFKEQ.